This passage covers 30 T cell receptor beta chains from one sample sequenced in a study of T cell clones after liver transplantation. Here immunoSEQ multiplex PCR was the method, and the copy in TCRdb shows in-frame clones only, minus some. The table has under 60,000 clones, around 70% seen once. Sequences were derived from CD4+ T cells from blood, sampled at the 22-month timepoint. The receptor source for this set is a human patient who received a liver transplant. Some T cells may be supplied by the graft donor.

This clone is a singleton in its sample. The chain couples TRBV29-1 to TRBJ1-4; 10 bases line up with TRBD1. The germline gives CDR1 SQVTM, CDR2 ANQGSEA. The junction had 8 bases not matched to a gene; V was cut back by 3 bases and J by 13 bases. This CDR3 has 13 amino acids. CDR3 region: CSVDPGTGERLFF. In nucleotides, the CDR3 is TGCAGCGTTGACCCTGGGACAGGGGAGAGACTGTTTTTT.

V usage is TRBV9 and J usage is TRBJ2-7; TRBD1 is a possible D gene (5 bases). CDR3 length equals 13 residues. From germline, CDR1 is SGDLS and CDR2 YYNGEE. V dropped 4 bases and J dropped 7 bases, with 15 bases sitting between them. The CDR3 protein is CASSSVSSGEQYF. CDR3 DNA sequence: TGTGCCAGCAGCTCCGTATCCTCAGGGGAGCAGTACTTC.

The gene calls are TRBV19 and TRBJ1-4; 11 nucleotides align to TRBD1. The CDR3 contains 15 residues. With 10 bases clipped from V and 3 bases from J, the junction kept 7 bases outside the gene matches. Germline-derived CDR1 and CDR2 are LNHDA and SQIVND (reference sequence). The chain's CDR3 is CATGGTGGSNEKLFF. DNA of the CDR3: TGTGCCACCGGCGGGACAGGGGGTTCTAATGAAAAACTGTTTTTT.

The chain recombines TRBV6-5 with TRBJ2-2, with no clear D. V was cut by 2 bases and J by 5 bases, with 9 bases left in between. The CDR3 sequence is 14 residues long. The V gene's germline CDR1 is MNHEY and CDR2 SVGAGI. CDR3 in amino acids: CASSYNGRTGELFF. CDR3 sequence (DNA): TGTGCCAGCAGTTACAACGGCAGGACCGGGGAGCTGTTTTTT.

V usage is TRBV2 and J usage is TRBJ2-1, with 12 positions matching TRBD1. The V gene end was trimmed by 3 bases and the J gene end by 6 bases; junction bases not matched to a gene: 3. The CDR3 spans 15 residues. Germline loops: CDR1 SNHLY, CDR2 FYNNEI. CDR3 nucleotide sequence: TGTGCCAGCAGTGACTGGGACAGGGGGCCCAATGAGCAGTTCTTC. Translation gives CASSDWDRGPNEQFF. Combining the CDR3 with reference TRBV2 and TRBJ2-1 gives the whole variable domain EPEVTQTPSHQVTQMGQEVILRCVPISNHLYFYWYRQILGQKVEFLVSFYNNEISEKSEIFDDQFSVERPDGSNFTLKIRSTKLEDSAMYFCASSDWDRGPNEQFFGPGTRLTVL.

The J gene is TRBJ1-4, the V gene TRBV2; a possible D gene is TRBD1 (6 bases). Germline CDR1 SNHLY, CDR2 FYNNEI. Trimming took off 6 bases at V and 8 bases at J, with 16 bases between the two ends. The CDR3 loop spans 14 amino acids. The CDR3 sequence is CASRKRQDREKLFF. The CDR3 bases are TGTGCCAGCAGGAAACGACAGGACCGAGAAAAACTGTTTTTT.

This chain uses TRBV11-2 with TRBJ2-1; TRBD1 agrees at 9 bases. Germline V gene data show CDR1 as SGHAT and CDR2 as FQNNGV. V shed 5 bases and J 4 bases; nucleotides not matched to a gene: 6. The CDR3 is made up of 15 amino acids. The CDR3, as DNA: TGTGCCAGCAGCGTTACAGGGGGCGCGTACAATGAGCAGTTCTTC. Translated, it gives CASSVTGGAYNEQFF.

This chain uses TRBV5-4 with TRBJ2-6, with TRBD1 matching over 11 bases. The germline V gene encodes CDR1 SGHNT and CDR2 YYREEE (reference sequence). This CDR3 spans 19 amino acids. After removal of 4 bases from V and 1 base from J, the junction contained 10 bases not matched to a gene. The CDR3 coding sequence is TGTGCCAGCAGCCTCAAGGACAGGGGGCGTTGGTCTGGGGCCAACGTCCTGACTTTC. It codes for CASSLKDRGRWSGANVLTF. The whole variable domain, filled in from reference TRBV5-4 and TRBJ2-6, reads ETGVTQSPTHLIKTRGQQVTLRCSSQSGHNTVSWYQQALGQGPQFIFQYYREEENGRGNFPPRFSGLQFPNYSSELNVNALELDDSALYLCASSLKDRGRWSGANVLTFGAGSRLTVL.

This clone was seen a few times. This chain connects TRBV6-1 to TRBJ2-7, with TRBD1 as a possible D gene (6 bases). The germline V and J ends were trimmed by 8 bases and 0 bases, with 14 bases remaining between them. The germline V gene encodes CDR1 MNHNS and CDR2 SASEGT. The CDR3 extends over 14 amino acids. CDR3 residues: CASRSGTLSYEQYF. CDR3 DNA sequence: TGTGCCAGCCGCTCCGGGACACTCTCCTACGAGCAGTACTTC.

CDR3 sequence reads: CASRKDSSGNTIYF. CDR3 in DNA: TGTGCCAGCAGGAAGGACAGCTCTGGAAACACCATATATTTT. This rearrangement joins TRBV2 to TRBJ1-3; tentative D call: TRBD1 (6 bases). Trimming stripped 6 bases from V and 0 bases from J, with 9 bases between. This CDR3 has 14 residues. Germline loops: CDR1 SNHLY, CDR2 FYNNEI.

The table lists this clone with a few counts. CDR3 sequence (DNA): TGTGCCAGCAGCGGAGGGACTCGCCACGCCATATATTTT. It specifies CASSGGTRHAIYF. V is TRBV7-2 and J is TRBJ1-3; maybe TRBD1 (5 bases). This CDR3 spans 13 amino acids. The germline V gene encodes CDR1 SGHTA and CDR2 FQGNSA. V shed 5 bases and J shed 11 bases, with 16 bases lying between them.

Here the CDR3 DNA reads TGTGCCAGCGACAGGGCCAATCAGCCCCAGCATTTT. Protein product: CASDRANQPQHF. This sequence joins TRBV6-1 and TRBJ1-5; TRBD1 aligns across 7 bases. Germline V CDR1 and CDR2: MNHNS, SASEGT. The CDR3 is made up of 12 amino acids. Losses at the gene ends were 8 bases for V and 3 bases for J; bases not matched to a gene: 1.

J is TRBJ1-6 and V is TRBV19; D remains ambiguous. The germline V gene has CDR1 LNHDA and CDR2 SQIVND (reference sequence). The CDR3 consists of 13 residues. Trimming cost V 10 bases and J 6 bases, with 13 bases left between them. CDR3 sequence reads: CATASYGNSPLHF. As DNA, the CDR3 is TGTGCCACCGCATCCTATGGTAATTCACCCCTCCACTTT.

V usage is TRBV5-3 and J usage is TRBJ2-3; TRBD2 matches at 10 bases. TRBV5-3 is placed among ORFs of uncertain function. The V gene end was trimmed by 5 bases and the J gene end by 5 bases; junction bases not matched to a gene: 5. The CDR3 totals 14 residues. CDR3 nucleotides: TGTGCCAGAAGGGTAGCGGGGGGAATAGATACGCAGTATTTT. It is translated as CARRVAGGIDTQYF.

This clone occurred many times. This chain links TRBV5-1 with TRBJ1-6; D is perhaps TRBD1 (5 bases). V shed 3 bases and J shed 5 bases, with 15 bases lying between them. Germline-derived CDR1 and CDR2 are SGHRS and YFSETQ. The CDR3 extends over 16 amino acids. Here the CDR3 DNA reads TGCGCCAGCAGCTCCCAGGGTATAGGGGATAATTCACCCCTCCACTTT. Its translation: CASSSQGIGDNSPLHF.

The rearrangement joins TRBV7-8 to TRBJ1-1; D uncertain. Germline-derived CDR1 and CDR2 are SGHVS and FQNEAQ. Trimming took off 2 bases at V and 0 bases at J, with 7 bases between the two ends. This CDR3 has 14 amino acids. This CDR3 is CASSLLNMNTEAFF. The CDR3 DNA sequence: TGTGCCAGCAGCTTATTGAACATGAACACTGAAGCTTTCTTT.

The chain is built from TRBV7-2 and TRBJ1-5; D gene ambiguous. V was clipped by 0 bases and J by 0 bases, with 9 bases between them. Germline V gene data show CDR1 as SGHTA and CDR2 as FQGNSA. CDR3 length: 16 amino acids. The DNA for the CDR3 is TGTGCCAGCAGCTTAGCCTGGGTCAGTAGCAATCAGCCCCAGCATTTT. Protein sequence: CASSLAWVSSNQPQHF.

This clone was detected only a few times. CDR3 residues: CASSNPSGENYEQYF. The CDR3 DNA is TGTGCCAGCAGCAACCCTAGCGGGGAGAACTACGAGCAGTACTTC. The V call is TRBV21-1, the J call TRBJ2-7; TRBD2 is the table's D call and was not checked against the DNA. TRBV21-1 is recorded as a pseudogene. This CDR3 has 15 amino acids.

V usage is TRBV27 and J usage is TRBJ2-7; D might be TRBD1 or TRBD2, each matching 5 bases. V was shortened by 3 bases and J by 6 bases, with 12 bases between the two germline ends. Germline V gene lookup returns CDR1 MNHEY and CDR2 SMNVEV (reference sequence). The CDR3 is 13 residues long. CDR3 nucleotide sequence: TGTGCCAGCAGTTTTCCCGGGACCGGCGAGCAGTACTTC. This translates into CASSFPGTGEQYF.

In nucleotides, the CDR3 is TGTGCCAGCAGTGACTCGGGGCCCACCTACGAGCAGTACTTC. This translates into CASSDSGPTYEQYF. V usage is TRBV6-1 and J usage is TRBJ2-7; D is possibly TRBD1 or TRBD2 (5 bases each). The CDR3 extends over 14 amino acids. V gave up 3 bases and J gave up 2 bases, with 11 bases separating them. Germline CDR1 MNHNS, CDR2 SASEGT.

The chain has TRBV20-1 and TRBJ1-1, with D hard to call. Germline V gene data show CDR1 as DFQATT and CDR2 as SNEGSKA (reference sequence). Trimming removed 5 bases from V and 8 bases from J, with 12 bases in between. This CDR3 region has 11 residues. CDR3 loop: CSALLASEAFF. The DNA of the CDR3 is TGCAGTGCTCTCCTCGCGTCAGAAGCTTTCTTT.

The chain couples TRBV5-1 to TRBJ1-3; D gene unclear. This CDR3 has 17 residues. The germline gives CDR1 SGHRS, CDR2 YFSETQ. V gave up 0 bases and J gave up 0 bases, with 13 bases separating them. CDR3 coding DNA: TGCGCCAGCAGCTTGGAAATGGCAGGCAGCTCTGGAAACACCATATATTTT. As protein: CASSLEMAGSSGNTIYF.

The chain recombines TRBV11-3 with TRBJ1-6, with unresolved D. The CDR3 is 15 residues long. Germline-derived CDR1 and CDR2 are SGHNT and YENEEA. V was pared by 0 bases and J by 9 bases, with 12 bases between. CDR3 residues: CASSLEGGNGSPLHF. The CDR3 DNA is TGTGCCAGCAGCTTAGAAGGCGGCAACGGTTCACCCCTCCACTTT.

V is TRBV15 and J is TRBJ2-3; TRBD1 matches at 7 bases. This CDR3 has 15 amino acids. The trim removed 1 base at V and 4 bases at J, leaving 5 bases unmatched. Germline V lookup: CDR1 LNHNV, CDR2 YYDKDF (reference sequence). The CDR3 loop is CATSRGQGSADTQYF. The CDR3 DNA sequence: TGTGCCACCAGCAGAGGACAGGGTAGCGCAGATACGCAGTATTTT.

This CDR3 reads CASIDGSYNSPLHF. In nucleotides, the CDR3 is TGTGCCAGCATCGACGGATCCTATAATTCACCCCTCCACTTT. This chain connects TRBV6-5 to TRBJ1-6; D gene uncertain. Trimming shortened V by 7 bases and J by 1 base, and 8 bases separated the two germline ends. The CDR3 length is 14 residues. Looked up from germline, CDR1 is MNHEY and CDR2 is SVGAGI.

The chain is built from TRBV6-4 and TRBJ1-2; 12 bases are a match to TRBD1. CDR1 is MRHNA, CDR2 SNTAGT, per germline. This CDR3 region has 15 residues. The trim removed 3 bases at V and 13 bases at J, leaving 12 bases unmatched. The CDR3 DNA follows: TGTGCCAGCAGTGAGGGTCTTGGGACAGGGGGCGCGGTCACCTTC. It translates to CASSEGLGTGGAVTF.

This chain links TRBV5-1 with TRBJ2-3; D uncertain. V lost 0 bases to trimming and J lost 4 bases, with 9 bases between them. Looked up from germline, CDR1 is SGHRS and CDR2 is YFSETQ. The CDR3 extends over 14 amino acids. DNA of the CDR3: TGCGCCAGCAGCTTGGAAAGGAATTCAGATACGCAGTATTTT. Protein sequence: CASSLERNSDTQYF.

The V and J genes are TRBV10-2 and TRBJ1-5; a possible D gene is TRBD1 (6 bases). This CDR3 spans 14 amino acids. Trimming left V 8 bases short and J 2 bases short, with 13 bases between. Germline CDR1 is WSHSY and CDR2 is SAAADI. The CDR3 DNA reads TGCGCCAGCCGACATCCAGGGGGCAATCAGCCCCAGCATTTT. Translation: CASRHPGGNQPQHF.

This clone was counted only a few times. J is TRBJ2-7 and V is TRBV28; 7 nucleotides align to TRBD2. V was clipped by 6 bases and J by 4 bases; unmatched bases: 9. CDR1 and CDR2 from the germline V gene are MDHEN and SYDVKM. There are 14 residues in the CDR3. The CDR3 is CASSLLNGRYEQYF. Here the CDR3 DNA reads TGTGCCAGCAGCCTTCTCAACGGGAGGTACGAGCAGTACTTC.

The CDR3 bases are TGTGCCAGCTCACCCGGGACAGGGGGTGGCTACACCTTC. The encoded protein is CASSPGTGGGYTF. This chain connects TRBV18 to TRBJ1-2, with 11 nucleotides matching TRBD1. In germline, CDR1 is KGHSH, CDR2 LQKENI. J gave up 7 bases and V 3 bases, and 1 base lay outside the gene matches. The CDR3 is 13 residues long.